Listed below are T cell receptor beta chains from one sample, sequenced in a study of T-cell reconstitution after alpha-beta-depleted transplantation in children. TCRdb passed the PCR reads through MiXCR, listing each CDR3 protein once. The sample lists about 420,000 distinct CDR3 sequences, about 11% seen once, with approximately 5% in the top ten. Source: PBMCs from the stem cell graft donor, taken from the stem cell graft. These receptors came from a human donor who donated a stem cell graft to a child with acute myeloid leukemia. Each CDR3 is given with its conserved first and last residue. The order of the fields is clone size, D gene, J gene, V gene, CDR3 protein, CDR3 DNA. D genes are given only for firm matches. Only some rows state a clone size, as once, few, many or a class for expanded clones.

few | TRBD2 | TRBJ2-7 | TRBV14 | CASSQVPGLAAYEQYF | TGTGCCAGCAGCCAAGTTCCGGGACTAGCGGCCTACGAGCAGTACTTC
few | TRBD1 | TRBJ1-6 | TRBV4-2 | CASSQGTGYGSPLHF | TGTGCCAGCAGCCAAGGGACAGGCTATGGTTCACCCCTCCACTTT
- | - | TRBJ1-2 | TRBV12-3/TRBV12-4 | CASRAQGNYGYTF | TGTGCCAGCAGAGCCCAGGGGAACTATGGCTACACCTTC
few | - | TRBJ1-1 | TRBV10-3 | CAALAILDTEAFF | TGTGCCGCCCTAGCAATCTTGGACACTGAAGCTTTCTTT
many | TRBD1 | TRBJ2-3 | TRBV5-6 | CASSWSGTGTQYF | TGTGCCAGCAGCTGGTCCGGGACAGGGACGCAGTATTTT
many | - | TRBJ1-3 | TRBV20-1 | CSARDGRRAGNTIYF | TGCAGTGCTAGGGACGGACGGCGGGCTGGAAACACCATATATTTT
few | - | TRBJ1-2 | TRBV12-3/TRBV12-4 | CASSFYKGGAYGYTF | TGTGCCAGCAGTTTTTACAAAGGGGGTGCCTATGGCTACACCTTC
many | TRBD2 | TRBJ2-3 | TRBV9 | CASSAGTRGDTQYF | TGTGCCAGCAGCGCGGGGACTAGGGGAGATACGCAGTATTTT
few | - | TRBJ2-5 | TRBV4-1 | CASSQVGRQGGGETQYF | TGCGCCAGCAGCCAAGTTGGGCGGCAGGGAGGAGGGGAGACCCAGTACTTC
- | - | TRBJ2-4 | TRBV10-3 | CAISESNGAKNIQYF | TGTGCCATCAGTGAGTCTAACGGGGCCAAAAACATTCAGTACTTC
- | - | TRBJ1-5 | TRBV20-1 | CSARASRGGGNSNQPQHF | TGCAGTGCTAGAGCCAGCAGGGGAGGGGGTAATTCGAATCAGCCCCAGCATTTT
- | TRBD1 | TRBJ1-5 | TRBV19 | CASSILGQGVGQPQHF | TGTGCCAGTAGTATTCTTGGACAGGGTGTTGGGCAGCCCCAGCATTTT
- | - | TRBJ2-6 | TRBV5-1 | CASSWGPSGANVLTF | TGCGCCAGCAGCTGGGGTCCCTCTGGGGCCAACGTCCTGACTTTC
few | TRBD2 | TRBJ2-5 | TRBV10-3 | CAISEGTSGVQETQYF | TGTGCCATCAGTGAGGGGACTAGCGGAGTTCAAGAGACCCAGTACTTC
- | - | TRBJ1-1 | TRBV7-2 | CASGPGLMNTEAFF | TGTGCCAGCGGGCCAGGCCTTATGAACACTGAAGCTTTCTTT
few | - | TRBJ1-1 | TRBV7-2 | CASSPVMNTEAFF | TGTGCCAGCAGCCCGGTCATGAACACTGAAGCTTTCTTT